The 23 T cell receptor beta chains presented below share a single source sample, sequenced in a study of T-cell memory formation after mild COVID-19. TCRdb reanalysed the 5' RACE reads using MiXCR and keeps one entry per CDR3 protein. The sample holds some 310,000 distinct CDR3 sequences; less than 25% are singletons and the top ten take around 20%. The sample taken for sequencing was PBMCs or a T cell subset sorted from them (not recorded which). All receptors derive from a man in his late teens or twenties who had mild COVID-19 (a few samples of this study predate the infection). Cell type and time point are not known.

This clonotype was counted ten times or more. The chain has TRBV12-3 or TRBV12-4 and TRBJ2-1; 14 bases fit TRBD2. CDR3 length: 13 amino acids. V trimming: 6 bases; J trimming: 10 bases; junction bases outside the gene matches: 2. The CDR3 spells CASRTSGGVEQFF. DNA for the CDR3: TGTGCCAGCAGGACTAGCGGGGGGGTGGAGCAGTTCTTC.

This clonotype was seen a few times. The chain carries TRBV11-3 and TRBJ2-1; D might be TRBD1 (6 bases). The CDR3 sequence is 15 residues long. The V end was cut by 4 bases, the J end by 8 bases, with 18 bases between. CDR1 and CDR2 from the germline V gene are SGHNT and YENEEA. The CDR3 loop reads CASSSGQTGWDEQFF. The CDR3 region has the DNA TGTGCCAGCAGCTCCGGACAGACCGGTTGGGATGAGCAGTTCTTC.

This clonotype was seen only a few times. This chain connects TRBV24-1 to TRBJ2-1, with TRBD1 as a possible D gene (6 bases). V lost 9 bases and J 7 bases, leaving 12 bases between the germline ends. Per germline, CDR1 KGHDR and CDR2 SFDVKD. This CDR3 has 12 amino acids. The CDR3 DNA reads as TGTGCCACCCGGACAGATCGGAATGAGCAGTTCTTC. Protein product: CATRTDRNEQFF.

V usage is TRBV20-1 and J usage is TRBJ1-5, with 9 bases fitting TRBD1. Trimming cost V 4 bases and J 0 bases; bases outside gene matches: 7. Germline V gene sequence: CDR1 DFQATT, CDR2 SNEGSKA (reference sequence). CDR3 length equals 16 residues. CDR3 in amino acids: CSANAGTGYSNQPQHF. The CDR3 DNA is TGCAGTGCTAACGCCGGGACAGGGTATAGCAATCAGCCCCAGCATTTT.

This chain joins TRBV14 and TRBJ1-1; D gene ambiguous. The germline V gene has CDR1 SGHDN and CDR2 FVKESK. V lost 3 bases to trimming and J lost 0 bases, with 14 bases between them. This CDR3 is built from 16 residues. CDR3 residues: CASSHLGRPMNTEAFF. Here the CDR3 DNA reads TGTGCCAGCAGCCACCTAGGACGGCCCATGAACACTGAAGCTTTCTTT.

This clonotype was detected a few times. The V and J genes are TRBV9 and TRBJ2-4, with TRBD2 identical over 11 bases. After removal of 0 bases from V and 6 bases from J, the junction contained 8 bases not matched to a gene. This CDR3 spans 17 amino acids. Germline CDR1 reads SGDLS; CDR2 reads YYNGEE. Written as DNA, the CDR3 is TGTGCCAGCAGCGTAGTAGCTAGCGGGGGGCCGGGAAACATTCAGTACTTC. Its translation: CASSVVASGGPGNIQYF.

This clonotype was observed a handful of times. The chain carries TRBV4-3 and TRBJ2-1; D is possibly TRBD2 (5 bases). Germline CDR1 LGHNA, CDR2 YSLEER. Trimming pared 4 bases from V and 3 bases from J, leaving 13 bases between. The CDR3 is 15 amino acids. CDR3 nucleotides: TGCGCCAGCAGCCGACTAAGGGATTTCTACAATGAGCAGTTCTTC. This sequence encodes CASSRLRDFYNEQFF.

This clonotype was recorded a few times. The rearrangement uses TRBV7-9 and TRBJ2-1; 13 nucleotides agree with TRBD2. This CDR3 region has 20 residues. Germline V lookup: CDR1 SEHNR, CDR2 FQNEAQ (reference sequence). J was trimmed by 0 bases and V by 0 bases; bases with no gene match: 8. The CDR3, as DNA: TGTGCCAGCAGCTTAGCGGGACTAGCGGGGACATTTAGCTCCTACAATGAGCAGTTCTTC. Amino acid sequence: CASSLAGLAGTFSSYNEQFF.

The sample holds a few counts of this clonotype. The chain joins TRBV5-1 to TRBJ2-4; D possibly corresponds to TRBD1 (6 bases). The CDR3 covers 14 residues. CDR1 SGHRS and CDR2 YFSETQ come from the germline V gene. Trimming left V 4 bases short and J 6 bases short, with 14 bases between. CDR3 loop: CASSPTGALNIQYF. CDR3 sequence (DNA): TGCGCCAGCAGCCCGACAGGAGCCCTAAACATTCAGTACTTC.

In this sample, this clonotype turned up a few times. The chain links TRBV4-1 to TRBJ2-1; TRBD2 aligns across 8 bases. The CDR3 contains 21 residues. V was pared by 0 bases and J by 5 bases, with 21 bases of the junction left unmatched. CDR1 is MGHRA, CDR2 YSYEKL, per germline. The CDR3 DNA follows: TGCGCCAGCAGCCAAGATTGGGTTGCGGTGTCCAGACGGCGGGGGGACAATGAGCAGTTCTTC. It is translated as CASSQDWVAVSRRRGDNEQFF.

The CDR3 loop reads CASSLTDATNEKLFF. As DNA, the CDR3 is TGTGCCAGCAGCTTGACGGATGCAACTAATGAAAAACTGTTTTTT. The chain carries TRBV5-5 and TRBJ1-4; no clear D. This CDR3 spans 15 amino acids. Trimming shortened V by 1 base and J by 0 bases, and 7 bases separated the two germline ends. Germline V gene lookup returns CDR1 SGHKS and CDR2 YYEKEE (reference sequence).

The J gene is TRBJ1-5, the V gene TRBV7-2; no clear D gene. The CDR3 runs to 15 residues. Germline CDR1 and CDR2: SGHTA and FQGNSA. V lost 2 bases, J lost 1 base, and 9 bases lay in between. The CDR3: CASSLSAGSNQPQHF. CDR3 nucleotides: TGTGCCAGCAGCTTATCTGCCGGCAGCAATCAGCCCCAGCATTTT.

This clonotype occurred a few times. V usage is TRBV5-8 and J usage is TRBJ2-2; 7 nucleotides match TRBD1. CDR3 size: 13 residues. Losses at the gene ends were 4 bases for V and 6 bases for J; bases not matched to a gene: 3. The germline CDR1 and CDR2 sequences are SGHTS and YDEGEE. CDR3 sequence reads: CASSHRGPGELFF. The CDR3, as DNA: TGTGCCAGCAGCCACAGGGGCCCCGGGGAGCTGTTTTTT.

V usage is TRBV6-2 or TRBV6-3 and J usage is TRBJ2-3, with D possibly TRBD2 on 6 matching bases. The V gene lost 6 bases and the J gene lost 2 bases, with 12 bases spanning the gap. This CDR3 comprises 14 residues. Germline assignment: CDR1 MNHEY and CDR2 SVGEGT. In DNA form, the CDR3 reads TGTGCCAGCAGGGAGGGACTTACCACAGATACGCAGTATTTT. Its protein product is CASREGLTTDTQYF.

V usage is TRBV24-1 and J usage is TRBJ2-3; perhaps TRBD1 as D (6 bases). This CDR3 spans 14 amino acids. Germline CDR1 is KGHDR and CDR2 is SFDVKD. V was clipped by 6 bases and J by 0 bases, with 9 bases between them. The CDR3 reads CATSQDSSTDTQYF. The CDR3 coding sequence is TGTGCCACCAGTCAGGACAGCAGCACAGATACGCAGTATTTT.

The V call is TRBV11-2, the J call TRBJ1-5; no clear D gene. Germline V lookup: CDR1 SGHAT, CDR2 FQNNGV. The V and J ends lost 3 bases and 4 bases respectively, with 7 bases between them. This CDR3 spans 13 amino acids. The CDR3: CASSLETNQPQHF. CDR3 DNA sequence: TGTGCCAGCAGCTTGGAAACAAATCAGCCCCAGCATTTT.

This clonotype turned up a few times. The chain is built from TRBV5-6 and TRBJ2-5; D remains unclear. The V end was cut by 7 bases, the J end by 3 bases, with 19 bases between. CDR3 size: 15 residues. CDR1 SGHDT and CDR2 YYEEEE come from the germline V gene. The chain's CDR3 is CASPRRRRGEETQYF. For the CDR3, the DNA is TGTGCCAGCCCAAGAAGGAGACGAGGAGAAGAGACCCAGTACTTC.

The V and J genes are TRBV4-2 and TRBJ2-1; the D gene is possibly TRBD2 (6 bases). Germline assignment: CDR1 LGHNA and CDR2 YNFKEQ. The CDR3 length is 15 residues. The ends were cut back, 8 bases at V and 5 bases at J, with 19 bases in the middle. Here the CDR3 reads CASQDAGGGNNEQFF. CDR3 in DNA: TGTGCCAGCCAGGACGCGGGTGGGGGGAACAATGAGCAGTTCTTC.

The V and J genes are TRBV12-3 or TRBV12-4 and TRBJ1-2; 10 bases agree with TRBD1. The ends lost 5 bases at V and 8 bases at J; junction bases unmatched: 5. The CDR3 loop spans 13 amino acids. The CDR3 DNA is TGTGCCAGCAGTAGGGACAGGGGTATGGGCTACACCTTC. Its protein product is CASSRDRGMGYTF.

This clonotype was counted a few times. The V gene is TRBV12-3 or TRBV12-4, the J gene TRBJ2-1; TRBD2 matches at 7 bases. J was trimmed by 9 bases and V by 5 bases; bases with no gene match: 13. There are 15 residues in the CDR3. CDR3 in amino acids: CASSPRLASDTEQFF. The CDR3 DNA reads TGTGCCAGCAGTCCTCGACTAGCATCCGACACTGAGCAGTTCTTC.

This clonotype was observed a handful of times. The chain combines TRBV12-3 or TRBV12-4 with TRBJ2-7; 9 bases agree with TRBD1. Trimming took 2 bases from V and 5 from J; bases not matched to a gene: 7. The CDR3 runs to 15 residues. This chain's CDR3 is CASSLTGQGRHEQYF. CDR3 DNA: TGTGCCAGCAGTTTAACCGGACAGGGGAGGCACGAGCAGTACTTC.

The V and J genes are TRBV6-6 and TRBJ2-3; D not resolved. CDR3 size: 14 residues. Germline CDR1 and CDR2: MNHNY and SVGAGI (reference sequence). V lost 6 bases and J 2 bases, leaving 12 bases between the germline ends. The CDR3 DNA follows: TGTGCCAGCAGATTTGAGAGCCTCACAGATACGCAGTATTTT. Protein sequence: CASRFESLTDTQYF.

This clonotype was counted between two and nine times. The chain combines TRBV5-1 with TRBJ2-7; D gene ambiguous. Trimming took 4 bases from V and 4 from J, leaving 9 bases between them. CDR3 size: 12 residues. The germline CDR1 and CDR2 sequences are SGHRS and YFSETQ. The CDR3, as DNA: TGCGCCAGCAGCACAACAGCATACGAGCAGTACTTC. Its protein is CASSTTAYEQYF.